A selection of T cell receptor beta chains follows, all from one sample in a study of T-cell reconstitution after alpha-beta-depleted transplantation in children. TCRdb independently ran MiXCR on the PCR reads; one entry per CDR3 protein. The sample lists about 98,000 distinct CDR3 sequences, 5% to 6% occurring once. The sequencing here drew on PBMCs, mostly from graft donor cells, taken 60 days after TCRalphabeta/CD19-depleted stem cell transplant. These receptors came from a female patient between 2 and 10 years old who had a stem cell transplant for Fanconi anemia, so the T cells may come from the graft donor. Each CDR3 is given with its conserved first and last residue. A D gene is named only where the DNA matches it firmly. A row's size may be missing; if present it is once, few, many or a size class.

V gene	clone size	D gene	J gene	CDR3 DNA	CDR3 protein
TRBV25-1	many	TRBD2	TRBJ2-1	TGTGCCAGCAGTGGAGACGATGGCGGGACTAGCGGGAGGTACGAGGCAGGGCAGTTCTTC	CASSGDDGGTSGRYEAGQFF
TRBV7-8	many	.	TRBJ2-1	TGTGCCAGCAGCCAAAGCGGCGCGACGTACAATGAGCAGTTCTTC	CASSQSGATYNEQFF
TRBV4-1	many	.	TRBJ2-4	TGCGCCAGCAGCCAAGGCCCAGCCAAAAACATTCAGTACTTC	CASSQGPAKNIQYF
TRBV18	many	TRBD1	TRBJ2-2	TGTGCCAGCTCACCCTTTGACAGGGGCGGCGGGGAGCTGTTTTTT	CASSPFDRGGGELFF
TRBV25-1	few	.	TRBJ1-3	TGTGCCAGCAGTGCGGTCTCTGGAAACACCATATATTTT	CASSAVSGNTIYF
TRBV28	many	.	TRBJ1-2	TGTGCCAGCAGTTTAGTATGGCCACGAAACAACTATGGCTACACCTTC	CASSLVWPRNNYGYTF
TRBV15	many	.	TRBJ2-3	TGTGCCACCAGCAGGCGACAGTCCCTCACAGATACGCAGTATTTT	CATSRRQSLTDTQYF
TRBV28	many	TRBD2	TRBJ2-7	TGTGCCAGCAGTTCAGAGCGGGAGGGACGCATCGACGAGCAGTACTTC	CASSSEREGRIDEQYF
TRBV12-3/TRBV12-4	few	TRBD1	TRBJ2-2	TGTGCCAGCAGTTTAGGTCAGGGGGCTTTGGACACCGGGGAGCTGTTTTTT	CASSLGQGALDTGELFF
TRBV5-1	many	TRBD1	TRBJ2-5	TGCGCCAGCAGCTTGGGGGACAGGGCTTCAGCGGAGACCCAGTACTTC	CASSLGDRASAETQYF
TRBV5-1	few	TRBD2	TRBJ2-1	TGCGCCAGCAGCCCGACTAGCGGGAGGGAAGGTGAGCAGTTCTTC	CASSPTSGREGEQFF
TRBV5-1	.	TRBD1	TRBJ2-7	TGCGCCAGCAGCCTTGACAGGGTTGAGCAGTACTTC	CASSLDRVEQYF
TRBV5-1	many	TRBD1	TRBJ2-7	TGCGCCAGCAGCCCAAGGACAGGGGCGGACGAGCAGTACTTC	CASSPRTGADEQYF
TRBV20-1	many	.	TRBJ2-3	TGCAGTGCTAGCCCAGGGGTCGCCACAGATACGCAGTATTTT	CSASPGVATDTQYF
TRBV5-1	many	TRBD2	TRBJ2-2	TGCGCCAGCAGCTTGGGAGCGGGGGACACCGGGGAGCTGTTTTTT	CASSLGAGDTGELFF
TRBV12-3/TRBV12-4	.	TRBD2	TRBJ2-7	TGTGCCAGCAGCTCCAGGACTAGCGGGAGTAGAGAGCAGTACTTC	CASSSRTSGSREQYF
TRBV3-1	many	.	TRBJ2-7	TGTGCCAGCGGCTGGACAGGGAGGGACGAGCAGTACTTC	CASGWTGRDEQYF
TRBV30	many	.	TRBJ1-1	TGTGCCTGGAGGGGCGGTCGGGACACTGAAGCTTTCTTT	CAWRGGRDTEAFF
TRBV12-3/TRBV12-4	many	TRBD2	TRBJ2-1	TGTGCCAGCAGTTTTGAGACTAGCGGGGGAGTATACAATGAGCAGTTCTTC	CASSFETSGGVYNEQFF
TRBV20-1	many	TRBD2	TRBJ2-1	TGCAGTGCTAGGCGGGGGGGGTCCTACAATGAGCAGTTCTTC	CSARRGGSYNEQFF
TRBV11-2	.	TRBD1	TRBJ1-5	TGTGCCAGCAGCCCCACAGGGGGCGGCAATCAGCCCCAGCATTTT	CASSPTGGGNQPQHF
TRBV20-1	many	.	TRBJ1-5	TGCAGTGCTCGGCAGGTAGATCAGCCCCAGCATTTT	CSARQVDQPQHF
TRBV19	many	.	TRBJ1-5	TGTGCCAGTAGTATTACCAGGGGAGAGGATCAGCCCCAGCATTTT	CASSITRGEDQPQHF
TRBV11-1	many	TRBD1	TRBJ1-6	TGTGCCAGCAGCGTGACAGGGGCCGATTCACCCCTCCACTTT	CASSVTGADSPLHF
TRBV20-1	many	TRBD2	TRBJ2-7	TGCAGTGCTAGATCGGCGGGGGACTACGAGCAGTACTTC	CSARSAGDYEQYF
TRBV4-2	many	TRBD1	TRBJ2-1	TGTGCCAGCAGCCAAGATCGGACAGGGGGCGCCTACAATGAGCAGTTCTTC	CASSQDRTGGAYNEQFF